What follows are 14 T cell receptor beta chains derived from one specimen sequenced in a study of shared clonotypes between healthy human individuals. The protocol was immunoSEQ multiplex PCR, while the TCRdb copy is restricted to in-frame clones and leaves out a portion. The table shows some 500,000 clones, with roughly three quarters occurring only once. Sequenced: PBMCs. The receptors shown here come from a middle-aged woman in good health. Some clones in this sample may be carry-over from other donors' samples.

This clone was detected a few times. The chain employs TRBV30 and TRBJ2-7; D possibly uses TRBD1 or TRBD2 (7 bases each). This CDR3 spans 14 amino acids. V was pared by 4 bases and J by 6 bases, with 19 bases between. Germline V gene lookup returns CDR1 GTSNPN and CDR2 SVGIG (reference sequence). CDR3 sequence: CAWTTGRGPSEQYF. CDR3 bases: TGTGCCTGGACCACGGGGAGGGGGCCCTCCGAGCAGTACTTC.

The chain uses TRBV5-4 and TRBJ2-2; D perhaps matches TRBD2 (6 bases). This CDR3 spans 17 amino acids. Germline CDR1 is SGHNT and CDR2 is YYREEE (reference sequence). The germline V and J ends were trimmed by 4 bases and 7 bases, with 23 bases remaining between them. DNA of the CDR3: TGTGCCAGCAGCCCGCCGGGACTCCCAAGGGTGGGCGGGGAGCTGTTTTTT. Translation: CASSPPGLPRVGGELFF.

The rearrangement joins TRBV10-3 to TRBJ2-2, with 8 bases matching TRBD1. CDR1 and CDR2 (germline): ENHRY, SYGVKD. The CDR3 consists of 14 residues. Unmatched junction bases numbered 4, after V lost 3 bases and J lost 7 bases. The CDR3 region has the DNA TGTGCCATCAGTGACCCCGGACAGGGCGGGGAGCTGTTTTTT. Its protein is CAISDPGQGGELFF.

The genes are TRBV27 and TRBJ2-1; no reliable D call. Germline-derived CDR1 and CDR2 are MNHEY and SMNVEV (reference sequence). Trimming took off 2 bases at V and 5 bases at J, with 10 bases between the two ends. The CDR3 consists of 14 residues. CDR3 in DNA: TGTGCCAGCAGTTTAACCCTAGGCCACAATGAGCAGTTCTTC. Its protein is CASSLTLGHNEQFF.

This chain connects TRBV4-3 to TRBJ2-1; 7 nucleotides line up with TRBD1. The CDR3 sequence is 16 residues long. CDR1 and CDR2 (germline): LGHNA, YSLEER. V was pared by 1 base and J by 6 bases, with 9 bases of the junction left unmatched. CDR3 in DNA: TGCGCCAGCAGCCAAGCTATTCGCAACAGGGGCAATGAGCAGTTCTTC. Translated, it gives CASSQAIRNRGNEQFF.

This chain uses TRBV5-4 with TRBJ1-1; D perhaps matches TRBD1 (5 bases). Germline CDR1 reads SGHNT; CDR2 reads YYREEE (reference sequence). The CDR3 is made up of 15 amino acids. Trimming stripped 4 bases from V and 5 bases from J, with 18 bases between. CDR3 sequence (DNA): TGTGCCAGCAGCCCATCCAGGGTATCCGATACTGAAGCTTTCTTT. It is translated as CASSPSRVSDTEAFF.

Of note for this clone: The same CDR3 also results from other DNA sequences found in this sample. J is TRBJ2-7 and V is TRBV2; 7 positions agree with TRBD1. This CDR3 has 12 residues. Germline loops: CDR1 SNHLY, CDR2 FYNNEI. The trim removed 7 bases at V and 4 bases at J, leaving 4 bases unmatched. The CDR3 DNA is TGTGCCAGCACCGGGACAGTGTACGAGCAGTACTTC. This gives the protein CASTGTVYEQYF.

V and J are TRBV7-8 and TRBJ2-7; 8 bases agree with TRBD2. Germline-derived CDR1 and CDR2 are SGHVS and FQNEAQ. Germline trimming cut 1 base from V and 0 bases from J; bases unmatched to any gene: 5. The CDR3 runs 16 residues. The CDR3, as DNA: TGTGCCAGCAGCTTAGTTACGGGAGGGGGCTCCTACGAGCAGTACTTC. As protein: CASSLVTGGGSYEQYF. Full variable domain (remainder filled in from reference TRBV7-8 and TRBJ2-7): GAGVSQSPRYKVAKRGQDVALRCDPISGHVSLFWYQQALGQGPEFLTYFQNEAQLDKSGLPSDRFFAERPEGSVSTLKIQRTQQEDSAVYLCASSLVTGGGSYEQYFGPGTRLTVT.

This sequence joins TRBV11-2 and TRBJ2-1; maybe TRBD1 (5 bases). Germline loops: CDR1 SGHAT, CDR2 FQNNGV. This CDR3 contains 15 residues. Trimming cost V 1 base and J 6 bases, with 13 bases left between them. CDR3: CASSLASWTTNEQFF. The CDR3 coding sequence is TGTGCCAGCAGCTTAGCTAGTTGGACAACCAATGAGCAGTTCTTC.

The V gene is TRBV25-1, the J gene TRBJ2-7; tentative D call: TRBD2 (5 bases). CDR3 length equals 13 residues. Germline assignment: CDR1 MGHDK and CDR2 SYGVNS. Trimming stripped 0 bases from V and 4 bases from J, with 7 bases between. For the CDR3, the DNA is TGTGCCAGCAGTGAATACGGGAAGTACGAGCAGTACTTC. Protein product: CASSEYGKYEQYF.

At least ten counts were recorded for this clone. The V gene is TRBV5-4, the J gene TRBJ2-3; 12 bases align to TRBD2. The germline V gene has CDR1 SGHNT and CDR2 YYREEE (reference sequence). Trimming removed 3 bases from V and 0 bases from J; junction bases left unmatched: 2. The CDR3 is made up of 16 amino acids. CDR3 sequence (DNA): TGTGCCAGCAGCTCCGGGACTAGCGGGAGCACAGATACGCAGTATTTT. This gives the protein CASSSGTSGSTDTQYF.

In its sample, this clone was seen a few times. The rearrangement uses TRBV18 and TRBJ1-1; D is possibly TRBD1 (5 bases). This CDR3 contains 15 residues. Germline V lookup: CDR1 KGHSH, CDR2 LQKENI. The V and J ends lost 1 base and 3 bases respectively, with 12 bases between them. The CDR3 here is CASSPLSQGDTEAFF. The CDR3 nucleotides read TGTGCCAGCTCACCACTCTCCCAAGGGGACACTGAAGCTTTCTTT.

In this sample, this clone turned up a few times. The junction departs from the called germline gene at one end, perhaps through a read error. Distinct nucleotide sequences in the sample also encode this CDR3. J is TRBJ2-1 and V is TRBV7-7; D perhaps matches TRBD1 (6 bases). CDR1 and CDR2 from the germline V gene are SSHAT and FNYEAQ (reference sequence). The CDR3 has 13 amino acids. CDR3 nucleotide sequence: TGTGCTAGCAGCTTGGACAGCCACAATGAGCAGTTCTTC. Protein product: CASSLDSHNEQFF.

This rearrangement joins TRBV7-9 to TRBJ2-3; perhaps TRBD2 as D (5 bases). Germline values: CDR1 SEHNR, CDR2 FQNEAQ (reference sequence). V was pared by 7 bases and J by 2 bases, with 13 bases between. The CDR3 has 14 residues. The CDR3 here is CASIQAESTDTQYF. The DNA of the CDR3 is TGTGCCAGCATCCAAGCGGAGTCCACAGATACGCAGTATTTT.